This TCR beta chain was found in a study of shared clonotypes between healthy human individuals. General study results and limits: Expectations were that clonotype sharing among donors would be affected by sequencing depth.

V was trimmed by 3 bases and J by 4 bases, leaving 15 bases between them. Germline-derived CDR1 and CDR2 are SGHTA and FQGTGA. The CDR3 extends over 16 amino acids. Notes on this clone: Its specificity is not known.

Researchers reported that CD8 memory united CD45RO+ cells with CCR7-negative CD45RA+ TemRA cells. This table comes from immunoSEQ multiplex PCR, and its TCRdb copy is limited to in-frame clones, with some not included. The profile shows approximately 350,000 clones, approximately 97% of them singletons. The chain recombines TRBV7-3 with TRBJ2-2, with a possible D match to TRBD2 (6 bases). The sequence was collected from a man aged 25-45 years in good health. Source material: memory CD8+ T cells sorted from blood. The subset: CD45RO+ cells pooled with CCR7-negative TemRA cells. CDR3 protein: CASSLLARGSTGELFF. CDR3 DNA: TGTGCCAGCAGCTTGCTAGCGCGAGGGAGCACCGGGGAGCTGTTTTTT. Together with reference TRBV7-3 and TRBJ2-2, the CDR3 gives the full variable domain: GAGVSQTPSNKVTEKGKYVELRCDPISGHTALYWYRQSLGQGPEFLIYFQGTGAADDSGLPNDRFFAVRPEGSVSTLKIQRTERGDSAVYLCASSLLARGSTGELFFGEGSRLTVL.